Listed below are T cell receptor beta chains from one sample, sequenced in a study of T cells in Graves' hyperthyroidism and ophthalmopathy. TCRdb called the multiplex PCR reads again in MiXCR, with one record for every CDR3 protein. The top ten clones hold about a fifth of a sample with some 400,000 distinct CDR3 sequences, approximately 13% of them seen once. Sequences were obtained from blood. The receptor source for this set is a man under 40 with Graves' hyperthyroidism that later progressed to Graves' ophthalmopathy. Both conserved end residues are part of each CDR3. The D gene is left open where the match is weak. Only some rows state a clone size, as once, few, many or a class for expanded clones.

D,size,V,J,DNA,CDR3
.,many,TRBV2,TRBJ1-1,TGTGCCAGCACTTGGACACCTTCGGGTGTCACTGAAGCTTTCTTT,CASTWTPSGVTEAFF
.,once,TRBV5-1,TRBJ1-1,TGCGCCAGCCGGCGGGCCTCGGGGTCTGGTGAAGCTTTCTTT,CASRRASGSGEAFF
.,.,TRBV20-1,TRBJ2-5,TGCAGTGCTAGTGGAGGGGCGCTGAGGGAGACCCAGTACTTC,CSASGGALRETQYF
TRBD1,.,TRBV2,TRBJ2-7,TGTGCCAGCAGGGCCGGGACAGGGGGATCGGATACCTACGAGCAGTACTTC,CASRAGTGGSDTYEQYF
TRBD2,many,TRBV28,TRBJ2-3,TGTGCCAGCAGTCCCAACGTGGGGCGGGGGTTAGATACGCAGTATTTT,CASSPNVGRGLDTQYF
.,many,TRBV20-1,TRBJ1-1,TGCAGTGCTAGAGGGACAGTGAACACTGAAGCTTTCTTT,CSARGTVNTEAFF
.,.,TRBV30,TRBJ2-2,TGTGCCTGGGGCTCCCTTAGGGGAAACACCGGGGAGCTGTTTTTT,CAWGSLRGNTGELFF
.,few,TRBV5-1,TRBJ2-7,TGCGCCAGCAGCCCGGGCTCACGCTACGAGCAGTACTTC,CASSPGSRYEQYF
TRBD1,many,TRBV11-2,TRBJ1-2,TGTGCCAGCAGCTCGCGACAGGGTAAAGGCTACACCTTC,CASSSRQGKGYTF
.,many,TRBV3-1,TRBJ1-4,TGTGCCAGCAGTCTGGGGGCGATTACTAATGAAAAACTGTTTTTT,CASSLGAITNEKLFF
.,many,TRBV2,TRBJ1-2,TGTGCCAGCAGTGAACCCGGGGGCTATGGCTACACCTTC,CASSEPGGYGYTF
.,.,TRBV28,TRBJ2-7,TGTGCCAGCATCAAGGGGGGCTACGAGCAGTACTTC,CASIKGGYEQYF
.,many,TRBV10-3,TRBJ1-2,TGTGCCATCAGTGAGGGGGTTAACTATGGCTACACCTTC,CAISEGVNYGYTF
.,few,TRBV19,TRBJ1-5,TGTGCCAGTAGTGCAGAGAGCAATCAGCCCCAGCATTTT,CASSAESNQPQHF
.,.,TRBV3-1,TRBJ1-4,TGTGCCAGCAGCCAAGTAAGCAGGGGTAATGAAAAACTGTTTTTT,CASSQVSRGNEKLFF
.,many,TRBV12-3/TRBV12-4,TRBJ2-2,TGTGCCAGCAGTTTTGGGGGACACACCGGGGAGCTGTTTTTT,CASSFGGHTGELFF
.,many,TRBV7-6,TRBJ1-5,TGTGCCAGCAGCTTCGGGGAACGCAATCAGCCCCAGCATTTT,CASSFGERNQPQHF
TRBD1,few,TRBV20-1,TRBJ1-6,TGCAGTGCAACTAGGACAGGGTACTCGATAATAGGATCACCCCTCCACTTT,CSATRTGYSIIGSPLHF
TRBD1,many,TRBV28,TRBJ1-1,TGTGCCAGCAGTTGGATGTTACGCTCGGACAGGGAGAACACTGAAGCTTTCTTT,CASSWMLRSDRENTEAFF
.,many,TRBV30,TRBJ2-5,TGTGCCTGGGGTAAACAGCCTCAAGAGACCCAGTACTTC,CAWGKQPQETQYF
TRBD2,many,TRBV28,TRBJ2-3,TGTGCCAGCAGCTTACTAGCGGGGGGGGGCACAGATACGCAGTATTTT,CASSLLAGGGTDTQYF
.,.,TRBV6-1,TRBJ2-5,TGTGCCATCGACCAGGGGAGGGAAGAGACCCAGTACTTC,CAIDQGREETQYF
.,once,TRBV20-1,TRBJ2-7,TGCAGTGCGAATTCGGAGGGTTACGAGCAGTACTTC,CSANSEGYEQYF
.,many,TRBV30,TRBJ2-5,TGTGCCTGGAGTCGGGACTCAGCGGAGACCCAGTACTTC,CAWSRDSAETQYF
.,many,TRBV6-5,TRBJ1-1,TGTGCCAGCAGTTACTCATCCACAGCGAACACTGAAGCTTTCTTT,CASSYSSTANTEAFF
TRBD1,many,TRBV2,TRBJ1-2,TGTGCCAGCAGTGAAAGGGACAGGGTAAACTATGGCTACACCTTC,CASSERDRVNYGYTF
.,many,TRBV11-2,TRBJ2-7,TGTGCCAGCAGCTTCCGCCTCGGAGGGATCACCTACGAGCAGTACTTC,CASSFRLGGITYEQYF
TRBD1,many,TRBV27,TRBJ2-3,TGTGCCAGCAGTACCCACCACCGGGACAGGGGCTGGACAGATACGCAGTATTTT,CASSTHHRDRGWTDTQYF
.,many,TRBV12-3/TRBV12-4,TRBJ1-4,TGTGCCAGCAGTTTAGAGTCCCTAGAAGGGGAAAAACTGTTTTTT,CASSLESLEGEKLFF
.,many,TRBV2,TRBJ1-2,TGTGCCAGCACCCCGACAGTCCCTAACTTTGGCTACACCTTC,CASTPTVPNFGYTF
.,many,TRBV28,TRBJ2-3,TGTGCCAGCAGTTTTGAACGGACCTACCCAGATACGCAGTATTTT,CASSFERTYPDTQYF
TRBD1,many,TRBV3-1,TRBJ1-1,TGTGCCAGCAGCCCACAGGGGCTGATCACTGAAGCTTTCTTT,CASSPQGLITEAFF
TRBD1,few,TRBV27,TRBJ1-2,TGTGCCAGCAGCCCAGGGGGCTTATTCTATGGCTACACCTTC,CASSPGGLFYGYTF
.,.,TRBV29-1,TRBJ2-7,TGCAGCGCCGAGGGCGACAGCTACGAGCAGTACTTC,CSAEGDSYEQYF
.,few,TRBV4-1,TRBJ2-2,TGCGCCAGCAGCCCAAGACAGGATCCCGGGGAGCTGTTTTTT,CASSPRQDPGELFF
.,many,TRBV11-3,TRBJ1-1,TGTGCCAGCAGCTTAGACGACAGATTGAACACTGAAGCTTTCTTT,CASSLDDRLNTEAFF
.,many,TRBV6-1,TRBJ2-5,TGTGCCAGCGGAAATGGACCAGAGACCCAGTACTTC,CASGNGPETQYF
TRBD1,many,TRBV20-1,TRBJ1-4,TGCAGTGCTGAACAGGGGGGGGGTGAAAAACTGTTTTTT,CSAEQGGGEKLFF
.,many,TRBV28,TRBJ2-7,TGTGCCAGCAGTCCTCCTGGCTACGAGCAGTACTTC,CASSPPGYEQYF
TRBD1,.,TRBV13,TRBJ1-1,TGTGCCAGCAGCTTCGACAGGGAGGACACTGAAGCTTTCTTT,CASSFDREDTEAFF
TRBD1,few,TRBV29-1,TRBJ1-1,TGCAGCGTAAACAGGGGTGGGGCTTTCTTT,CSVNRGGAFF
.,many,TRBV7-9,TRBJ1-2,TGTGCCAGCAGCAAGGACATAGGCTATGGCTACACCTTC,CASSKDIGYGYTF
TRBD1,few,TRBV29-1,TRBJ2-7,TGCAGCGTTGATGCAGGGGGCTACGAGCAGTACTTC,CSVDAGGYEQYF
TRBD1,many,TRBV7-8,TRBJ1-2,TGTGCCAGCAGCCAGGGGGGCCCCGGTCGGTATGGCTACACCTTC,CASSQGGPGRYGYTF
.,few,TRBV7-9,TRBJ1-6,TGTGCCAGCAGCTTCAAGGGGGTTATTAATTCACCCCTCCACTTT,CASSFKGVINSPLHF
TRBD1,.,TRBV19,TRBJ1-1,TGTGCCAGTCTCAAGGACAGGGGGCGGACTGAAGCTTTCTTT,CASLKDRGRTEAFF
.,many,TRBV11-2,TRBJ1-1,TGTGCCAGCAGCTTAAGGATGCAATCGAACACTGAAGCTTTCTTT,CASSLRMQSNTEAFF
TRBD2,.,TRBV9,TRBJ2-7,TGTGCCAGCAGCCTGCGGGGGGCACATTACGAGCAGTACTTC,CASSLRGAHYEQYF
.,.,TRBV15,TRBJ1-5,TGTGCCACCAGCAGAGAGGAGGGAAGGGGTCAGCCCCAGCATTTT,CATSREEGRGQPQHF
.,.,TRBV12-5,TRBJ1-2,TGTGCTAGTGGTTCTGACAGTTTCCTTAACTATGGCTACACCTTC,CASGSDSFLNYGYTF
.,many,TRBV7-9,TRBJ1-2,TGTGCCAGCAGCTTTAGGCCCGGAGGGGATGATAACTATGGCTACACCTTC,CASSFRPGGDDNYGYTF
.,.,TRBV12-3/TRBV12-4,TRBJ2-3,TGTGCCAGCAGTTTTAGTCAAGGGGGGCGTACAGATACGCAGTATTTT,CASSFSQGGRTDTQYF
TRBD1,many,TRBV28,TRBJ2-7,TGTGCCAGCAGTTTATGGAGGACAGGGGGCTCCTACGAGCAGTACTTC,CASSLWRTGGSYEQYF
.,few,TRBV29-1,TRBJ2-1,TGCAGCGTTGGGGGGTATGAGCAGTTCTTC,CSVGGYEQFF